The 27 T cell receptor beta chains listed next were all sequenced from one sample in a study of blood T cell repertoires in COVID-19. TCRdb's copy holds only in-frame clones and misses some; the assay was immunoSEQ multiplex PCR. The sample yields approximately 390,000 clones, over 75% seen once. The sequenced sample was PBMCs or T cells enriched from blood (not recorded which). The receptors were sampled from a woman between 40 and 50 years old with acute COVID-19.

V usage is TRBV6-5 and J usage is TRBJ1-5; D possibly corresponds to TRBD1 (5 bases). Per germline, CDR1 MNHEY and CDR2 SVGAGI. The germline V and J ends were trimmed by 6 bases and 6 bases, with 18 bases remaining between them. The CDR3 contains 15 residues. The CDR3 reads CASSPNLDSTQPQHF. As DNA, the CDR3 is TGTGCCAGCAGCCCGAACCTTGACAGTACTCAGCCCCAGCATTTT.

The gene calls are TRBV25-1 and TRBJ2-7; 7 bases map to TRBD2. This CDR3 is built from 13 residues. After removal of 5 bases from V and 3 bases from J, the junction contained 4 bases not matched to a gene. Germline-derived CDR1 and CDR2 are MGHDK and SYGVNS. In nucleotides, the CDR3 is TGTGCCAGCAGTTTCGGGGGGTTCTACGAGCAGTACTTC. It codes for CASSFGGFYEQYF.

This clone was picked up a small number of times. This chain joins TRBV5-1 and TRBJ1-1, with D possibly matching TRBD1 (5 bases). The CDR3 loop spans 16 amino acids. The germline gives CDR1 SGHRS, CDR2 YFSETQ. Trimming left V 0 bases short and J 2 bases short, with 14 bases between. CDR3 amino acids: CASSLGPRARNTEAFF. The CDR3 DNA reads as TGCGCCAGCAGCTTGGGGCCCAGGGCGAGAAACACTGAAGCTTTCTTT. Complete variable domain (other parts from reference TRBV5-1 and TRBJ1-1): KAGVTQTPRYLIKTRGQQVTLSCSPISGHRSVSWYQQTPGQGLQFLFEYFSETQRNKGNFPGRFSGRQFSNSRSEMNVSTLELGDSALYLCASSLGPRARNTEAFFGQGTRLTVV.

This sequence joins TRBV5-6 and TRBJ2-5; TRBD1 might be the D (6 bases). The CDR3 has 13 amino acids. Germline lookup yields CDR1 SGHDT and CDR2 YYEEEE. Trimming removed 6 bases at V and 2 bases at J, with 11 bases between. CDR3 nucleotides: TGTGCCAGCAAGAGGACAGCTCAAGAGACCCAGTACTTC. As protein: CASKRTAQETQYF. Filled out from reference TRBV5-6 and TRBJ2-5, the complete variable domain reads DAGVTQSPTHLIKTRGQQVTLRCSPKSGHDTVSWYQQALGQGPQFIFQYYEEEERQRGNFPDRFSGHQFPNYSSELNVNALLLGDSALYLCASKRTAQETQYFGPGTRLLVL.

This clone was counted a few times. This chain joins TRBV18 and TRBJ1-2; TRBD1 matches at 8 bases. The junction had 14 bases not matched to a gene; V was cut back by 2 bases and J by 6 bases. CDR1 is KGHSH and CDR2 is LQKENI in the germline V gene. This CDR3 contains 17 residues. This chain's CDR3 is CASSPFTPGGAFDGYTF. Written as DNA, the CDR3 is TGTGCCAGCTCACCATTTACTCCAGGGGGCGCATTTGATGGCTACACCTTC.

This sequence joins TRBV6-1 and TRBJ1-2; D is unresolved. The germline V gene has CDR1 MNHNS and CDR2 SASEGT. V was shortened by 1 base and J by 8 bases, with 8 bases between the two germline ends. The CDR3 is 12 residues long. DNA for the CDR3: TGTGCCAGCAGTGAAGTGGCGGTCGGCTACACCTTC. Translating gives CASSEVAVGYTF.

The chain links TRBV11-2 to TRBJ1-2, with TRBD1 matching 10 bases. With V trimmed by 2 bases and J by 5 bases, 5 bases remained unmatched. Looked up from germline, CDR1 is SGHAT and CDR2 is FQNNGV. CDR3 length: 15 amino acids. The CDR3 sequence is CASSLWGQGNYGYTF. CDR3 coding DNA: TGTGCCAGCAGCTTATGGGGACAGGGGAATTATGGCTACACCTTC.

This clone came up once. V is TRBV5-4 and J is TRBJ2-5; no reliable D call. Germline loops: CDR1 SGHNT, CDR2 YYREEE (reference sequence). The CDR3 length is 11 residues. Trimming pared 2 bases from V and 7 bases from J, leaving 6 bases between. CDR3 amino acids: CASSFSGTQYF. The CDR3 DNA reads as TGTGCCAGCAGCTTCTCGGGGACCCAGTACTTC.

J is TRBJ1-5 and V is TRBV7-8; TRBD1 aligns across 8 bases. The germline V gene has CDR1 SGHVS and CDR2 FQNEAQ. V trimming: 6 bases; J trimming: 3 bases; junction bases outside the gene matches: 10. This CDR3 has 16 amino acids. The CDR3, as DNA: TGTGCCAGCAGTAATGAGGACAGGGCGAACAATCAGCCCCAGCATTTT. This translates into CASSNEDRANNQPQHF.

The chain joins TRBV4-1 to TRBJ1-4; 8 positions match TRBD1. Germline values: CDR1 MGHRA, CDR2 YSYEKL. The ends lost 0 bases at V and 5 bases at J; junction bases unmatched: 8. CDR3 length: 17 amino acids. This chain's CDR3 is CASSQDSPGTGNEKLFF. In nucleotides, the CDR3 is TGCGCCAGCAGCCAAGATTCCCCCGGGACAGGCAATGAAAAACTGTTTTTT.

The chain is built from TRBV29-1 and TRBJ2-1, with 11 bases that match TRBD2. Trimming cost V 4 bases and J 5 bases; bases outside gene matches: 4. Germline loops: CDR1 SQVTM, CDR2 ANQGSEA. This CDR3 is 14 amino acids long. The CDR3 coding sequence is TGCAGCGTTGGGCTAGCGGGGGGTAACAATGAGCAGTTCTTC. Protein: CSVGLAGGNNEQFF.

The chain couples TRBV4-1 to TRBJ1-4, with unresolved D. CDR3 length: 15 amino acids. Germline V gene data show CDR1 as MGHRA and CDR2 as YSYEKL. The V end lost 0 bases, the J end lost 11 bases, and 16 bases lay between the germline ends. The CDR3 protein is CASSQDLGLSGKLFF. The CDR3 DNA reads as TGCGCCAGCAGCCAAGATCTTGGCCTCTCGGGGAAACTGTTTTTT.

The V and J genes are TRBV30 and TRBJ1-1; 7 nucleotides line up with TRBD1. The J segment lost 6 bases and the V segment lost 4 bases, leaving 2 bases of the junction unmatched. The CDR3 contains 11 residues. The germline V gene encodes CDR1 GTSNPN and CDR2 SVGIG (reference sequence). CDR3 protein: CAWKTGAEAFF. The CDR3 nucleotides are TGTGCCTGGAAAACAGGGGCTGAAGCTTTCTTT.

This clone was recorded a few times. V gene TRBV24-1 combines with J gene TRBJ2-2; 7 bases fit TRBD1. CDR3 length equals 16 residues. J gave up 5 bases and V 3 bases, and 8 bases lay outside the gene matches. Germline V gives CDR1 KGHDR, CDR2 SFDVKD. The CDR3 DNA sequence: TGTGCCACCAGTGATGTCCGGGGACAGATTACCGGGGAGCTGTTTTTT. Translated, it gives CATSDVRGQITGELFF.

The rearrangement joins TRBV18 to TRBJ2-3; 11 bases map to TRBD2. The CDR3 spans 20 residues. Germline V gene sequence: CDR1 KGHSH, CDR2 LQKENI. Trimming took 5 bases from V and 2 from J; bases not matched to a gene: 18. The CDR3: CASSGETSGETISPTDTQYF. The CDR3 nucleotides read TGTGCCAGCTCAGGAGAGACTAGCGGGGAAACAATATCGCCCACAGATACGCAGTATTTT.

The V gene is TRBV4-1, the J gene TRBJ1-2; 8 nucleotides match TRBD1. V was clipped by 0 bases and J by 4 bases; unmatched bases: 7. Germline lookup yields CDR1 MGHRA and CDR2 YSYEKL. The CDR3 runs to 16 residues. The CDR3 sequence is CASSQEMAGGVYGYTF. CDR3 DNA sequence: TGCGCCAGCAGCCAAGAAATGGCAGGGGGCGTCTATGGCTACACCTTC.

The V gene is TRBV7-9, the J gene TRBJ2-2; 8 bases are shared with TRBD1. CDR3 length equals 14 residues. Germline V gene data show CDR1 as SEHNR and CDR2 as FQNEAQ (reference sequence). Losses at the gene ends were 5 bases for V and 4 bases for J; bases not matched to a gene: 3. Here the CDR3 reads CASSVTGVTGELFF. The CDR3 region has the DNA TGTGCCAGCAGCGTGACAGGGGTCACCGGGGAGCTGTTTTTT. Using reference TRBV7-9 and TRBJ2-2 for the parts outside the CDR3, the full variable domain is DTGVSQNPRHKITKRGQNVTFRCDPISEHNRLYWYRQTLGQGPEFLTYFQNEAQLEKSRLLSDRFSAERPKGSFSTLEIQRTEQGDSAMYLCASSVTGVTGELFFGEGSRLTVL.

The chain carries TRBV27 and TRBJ1-6; 7 nucleotides agree with TRBD1. J gave up 8 bases and V 5 bases, and 6 bases lay outside the gene matches. From germline, CDR1 is MNHEY and CDR2 SMNVEV (reference sequence). CDR3 length: 14 amino acids. DNA of the CDR3: TGTGCCAGCAGTAAACAGGGGCGATATTCACCCCTCCACTTT. It yields the protein CASSKQGRYSPLHF.

The V call is TRBV5-4, the J call TRBJ2-2; 11 bases map to TRBD1. Germline V lookup: CDR1 SGHNT, CDR2 YYREEE (reference sequence). Trimming took 4 bases from V and 7 from J; bases not matched to a gene: 9. This CDR3 comprises 16 residues. This CDR3 is CASSGDRGDLNGELFF. The CDR3 nucleotides read TGTGCCAGCAGCGGGGACAGGGGGGACCTTAACGGGGAGCTGTTTTTT.

The rearrangement links TRBV21-1 to TRBJ2-2; the D segment call TRBD1 is taken from the table without a DNA check. TRBV21-1 is reported as a pseudogene. The CDR3 totals 18 residues. CDR3 loop: CASSKALGPGADTGELFF. In DNA, the CDR3 is TGTGCCAGCAGCAAAGCTTTGGGGCCAGGGGCTGACACCGGGGAGCTGTTTTTT.

CDR3: CASRWGQGSEQYF. The CDR3 DNA reads as TGTGCCAGCAGATGGGGACAGGGCAGCGAGCAGTACTTC. The chain combines TRBV2 with TRBJ2-7, with 9 bases that match TRBD1. V trimming: 6 bases; J trimming: 6 bases; junction bases outside the gene matches: 6. This CDR3 contains 13 residues. Germline V gives CDR1 SNHLY, CDR2 FYNNEI.

The chain links TRBV30 to TRBJ1-5; 10 positions match TRBD1. The germline V gene has CDR1 GTSNPN and CDR2 SVGIG (reference sequence). This CDR3 comprises 14 residues. The J segment lost 9 bases and the V segment lost 3 bases, leaving 8 bases of the junction unmatched. For the CDR3, the DNA is TGTGCCTGGAGCGATCGACAGGGGGCCATGCCCCAGCATTTT. Translating gives CAWSDRQGAMPQHF.

The chain combines TRBV7-9 with TRBJ2-3; D is unresolved. Germline lookup yields CDR1 SEHNR and CDR2 FQNEAQ (reference sequence). Trimming took off 5 bases at V and 0 bases at J, with 9 bases between the two ends. The CDR3 sequence is 14 residues long. The CDR3 reads CASSEWSSTDTQYF. The CDR3 region has the DNA TGTGCCAGCAGCGAGTGGTCTAGCACAGATACGCAGTATTTT.

The chain recombines TRBV11-2 with TRBJ1-2; TRBD1 is a possible D gene (5 bases). The V gene's germline CDR1 is SGHAT and CDR2 FQNNGV. This CDR3 is 17 amino acids long. V lost 0 bases, J lost 6 bases, and 20 bases lay in between. The CDR3 sequence: CASSLERLDTLRDGYTF. The CDR3 nucleotides read TGTGCCAGCAGCTTAGAGAGACTGGACACCCTAAGGGATGGCTACACCTTC.

The chain has TRBV5-1 and TRBJ1-1; no clear D gene. The germline gives CDR1 SGHRS, CDR2 YFSETQ. The CDR3 runs 14 residues. The germline V and J ends were trimmed by 4 bases and 2 bases, with 12 bases remaining between them. In DNA, the CDR3 is TGCGCCAGCAGCCCTGGCCAACCCAACACTGAAGCTTTCTTT. Translated, it gives CASSPGQPNTEAFF.

The chain uses TRBV5-1 and TRBJ2-5, with no clear D. The germline gives CDR1 SGHRS, CDR2 YFSETQ. The V end lost 1 base, the J end lost 7 bases, and 5 bases lay between the germline ends. The length of the CDR3 is 11 residues. The CDR3 loop reads CASSLSGTQYF. The CDR3 DNA follows: TGCGCCAGCAGCTTGTCGGGGACCCAGTACTTC.

This chain uses TRBV18 with TRBJ1-5; 9 bases align to TRBD1. CDR3 size: 17 residues. Germline V CDR1 and CDR2: KGHSH, LQKENI. The V and J ends lost 6 bases and 5 bases, in that order; junction bases with no gene match: 14. CDR3 region: CASSLQLPGQGYQPQHF. The CDR3 nucleotides read TGTGCCAGCTCCCTTCAGCTCCCGGGACAGGGTTATCAGCCCCAGCATTTT.